The 16 T cell receptor beta chains reported below all come from one sample, sequenced in a study of blood T cell repertoires in COVID-19. TCRdb's table, derived via immunoSEQ multiplex PCR, lists solely in-frame clones and lacks some. This table holds a few hundred thousand clones, around 90% found once. Sequences were obtained from peripheral blood. The source is a man between 60 and 75 years old who had recovered from COVID-19.

The CDR3, as DNA: TGTGCCAGTAGTAACCTGGACAGCAAGAACACTGAAGCTTTCTTT. Translation gives CASSNLDSKNTEAFF. The V gene is TRBV19, the J gene TRBJ1-1, with TRBD1 as a possible D gene (6 bases). V dropped 4 bases and J dropped 1 base, with 13 bases sitting between them. CDR3 size: 15 residues. CDR1 LNHDA and CDR2 SQIVND come from the germline V gene (reference sequence).

The chain is built from TRBV24-1 and TRBJ1-6, with TRBD1 matching 10 bases. Germline trimming cut 9 bases from V and 1 base from J; bases unmatched to any gene: 2. Germline V lookup: CDR1 KGHDR, CDR2 SFDVKD. This CDR3 spans 15 amino acids. The CDR3: CATSDRGSYNSPLHF. CDR3 coding DNA: TGTGCCACCTCGGACAGGGGGTCCTATAATTCACCCCTCCACTTT.

This clone was seen a handful of times. The CDR3 DNA follows: TGTGCCAGTAGTGCACAGGTGAACACTGAAGCTTTCTTT. It specifies CASSAQVNTEAFF. This sequence joins TRBV19 and TRBJ1-1, with D possibly matching TRBD1 (5 bases). The CDR3 covers 13 residues. Germline loops: CDR1 LNHDA, CDR2 SQIVND (reference sequence). The V end lost 5 bases, the J end lost 0 bases, and 7 bases lay between the germline ends.

The chain combines TRBV6-6 with TRBJ2-7; weak D call: TRBD1 (5 bases). The germline CDR1 and CDR2 sequences are MNHNY and SVGAGI (reference sequence). There are 14 residues in the CDR3. The ends were cut back, 5 bases at V and 2 bases at J, with 13 bases in the middle. Here the CDR3 reads CASSHQGKPYEQYF. In DNA form, the CDR3 reads TGTGCCAGCAGTCACCAGGGAAAGCCCTACGAGCAGTACTTC.

This sequence joins TRBV7-3 and TRBJ2-2; no clear D. This CDR3 is built from 12 residues. Germline CDR1 reads SGHTA; CDR2 reads FQGTGA. V lost 5 bases and J lost 7, with 8 bases in between. CDR3 amino acids: CASSQVGGELFF. The DNA for the CDR3 is TGTGCCAGCAGCCAGGTCGGCGGGGAGCTGTTTTTT. The whole variable domain, filled in from reference TRBV7-3 and TRBJ2-2, reads GAGVSQTPSNKVTEKGKYVELRCDPISGHTALYWYRQSLGQGPEFLIYFQGTGAADDSGLPNDRFFAVRPEGSVSTLKIQRTERGDSAVYLCASSQVGGELFFGEGSRLTVL.

The chain uses TRBV23-1 and TRBJ1-1, with D uncertain. TRBV23-1 belongs to the ORF category, with a function that is uncertain. The CDR3 is 14 amino acids. The V end was cut by 3 bases, the J end by 0 bases, with 8 bases between. The CDR3 bases are TGCGCCAGCAGTCAGGAGGTTTTGAACACTGAAGCTTTCTTT. Amino acids: CASSQEVLNTEAFF.

The genes are TRBV12-5 and TRBJ2-3; D is perhaps TRBD2 (5 bases). The V end lost 7 bases, the J end lost 3 bases, and 14 bases lay between the germline ends. Germline CDR1 LGHNT, CDR2 FRNRAP. The CDR3 consists of 14 residues. CDR3 DNA: TGTGCTAGTGCTTGGTTTACGGGAACAGATACGCAGTATTTT. As protein: CASAWFTGTDTQYF.

V gene TRBV10-3 combines with J gene TRBJ1-2, with unresolved D. The CDR3 has 12 residues. V was shortened by 10 bases and J by 4 bases, with 13 bases between the two germline ends. From germline, CDR1 is ENHRY and CDR2 SYGVKD. The CDR3 DNA reads as TGTGCCACCTCCGGGGAGGGCTATGGCTACACCTTC. As protein: CATSGEGYGYTF.

This clone was recorded only once. This chain joins TRBV10-3 and TRBJ2-7, with no clear D. The V gene lost 5 bases and the J gene lost 4 bases, with 6 bases spanning the gap. This CDR3 is 11 amino acids long. Per the germline V gene, CDR1 is ENHRY and CDR2 is SYGVKD. CDR3 nucleotides: TGTGCCATCAGTCCAGGATACGAGCAGTACTTC. Protein sequence: CAISPGYEQYF.

The J gene is TRBJ1-1, the V gene TRBV27; D remains ambiguous. This CDR3 spans 14 amino acids. CDR1 is MNHEY and CDR2 is SMNVEV in the germline V gene (reference sequence). Trimming left V 7 bases short and J 0 bases short, with 12 bases between. The CDR3 sequence: CASNPSPLNTEAFF. The CDR3 coding sequence is TGTGCCAGCAACCCCAGTCCCTTGAACACTGAAGCTTTCTTT.

The J gene is TRBJ2-3, the V gene TRBV7-9; 9 bases fit TRBD2. The CDR3 loop spans 19 amino acids. CDR1 and CDR2 from the germline V gene are SEHNR and FQNEAQ (reference sequence). The ends lost 5 bases at V and 5 bases at J; junction bases unmatched: 20. The CDR3 nucleotides are TGTGCCAGCAGCCTCACGGGGAGAACTAGCGGGCTCAGGGAAGATACGCAGTATTTT. Its translation: CASSLTGRTSGLREDTQYF.

The genes are TRBV5-5 and TRBJ1-1; a possible D gene is TRBD1 (5 bases). Trimming stripped 4 bases from V and 4 bases from J, with 17 bases between. Germline V lookup: CDR1 SGHKS, CDR2 YYEKEE (reference sequence). This CDR3 is built from 15 residues. The CDR3 DNA is TGTGCCAGCAGCCTTGGAGGGTCCGGGGGCACTGAAGCTTTCTTT. The encoded protein is CASSLGGSGGTEAFF.

This chain uses TRBV19 with TRBJ2-7; TRBD2 is a possible D gene (6 bases). Trimming took 3 bases from V and 4 from J, leaving 25 bases between them. The CDR3 spans 18 residues. Germline V gives CDR1 LNHDA, CDR2 SQIVND (reference sequence). CDR3 in amino acids: CASSIRRGINRPGYEQYF. As DNA, the CDR3 is TGTGCCAGTAGTATTCGGCGGGGAATAAACAGGCCGGGTTACGAGCAGTACTTC. The variable domain in full, with the rest retrieved from reference TRBV19 and TRBJ2-7, is DGGITQSPKYLFRKEGQNVTLSCEQNLNHDAMYWYRQDPGQGLRLIYYSQIVNDFQKGDIAEGYSVSREKKESFPLTVTSAQKNPTAFYLCASSIRRGINRPGYEQYFGPGTRLTVT.

The V and J genes are TRBV7-2 and TRBJ2-3, with a tentative D call TRBD1 (5 bases). Germline loops: CDR1 SGHTA, CDR2 FQGNSA. V gave up 1 base and J gave up 14 bases, with 13 bases separating them. The CDR3 extends over 12 amino acids. The CDR3: CASSLVGLIGYF. CDR3 nucleotides: TGTGCCAGCAGCTTAGTGGGGCTGATTGGGTATTTT.

This clone appeared a single time. This chain connects TRBV19 to TRBJ1-1; unclear D gene. Trimming stripped 5 bases from V and 4 bases from J, with 17 bases between. Per germline, CDR1 LNHDA and CDR2 SQIVND (reference sequence). This CDR3 has 15 amino acids. The CDR3 loop is CASSRVPGLGTEAFF. CDR3 bases: TGTGCCAGTAGTCGTGTCCCGGGTTTGGGCACTGAAGCTTTCTTT. The complete variable domain, with remaining parts taken from reference TRBV19 and TRBJ1-1, reads DGGITQSPKYLFRKEGQNVTLSCEQNLNHDAMYWYRQDPGQGLRLIYYSQIVNDFQKGDIAEGYSVSREKKESFPLTVTSAQKNPTAFYLCASSRVPGLGTEAFFGQGTRLTVV.

This chain uses TRBV5-6 with TRBJ1-5, with D hard to call. Germline V gene lookup returns CDR1 SGHDT and CDR2 YYEEEE. The CDR3 loop spans 15 amino acids. Trimming pared 0 bases from V and 1 base from J, leaving 8 bases between. The CDR3 DNA follows: TGTGCCAGCAGCTTGGTAGCGAGCAGCAATCAGCCCCAGCATTTT. Residues: CASSLVASSNQPQHF.